This entry is about one T cell receptor beta chain. Its target is not known. V lost 6 bases, J lost 4 bases, and 13 bases lay in between. CDR1 and CDR2 (germline): MNHNY, SVGAGI (reference sequence). The CDR3 loop spans 14 amino acids. These data are taken from a study of PD-1 blockade in mismatch repair-deficient tumors. Study overall: Enrolled about 2012-2016, patients had progressing, pretreated mismatch repair-deficient cancers of about a dozen types.

Time point given: approximately 10-day in vitro stimulation with candidate neoantigen peptide 7. Cells were stimulated around ten days with each of seven ELISpot-reactive neoantigens. Repertoires were generated with immunoSEQ multiplex PCR, while TCRdb's copy carries only in-frame clones and drops some. There are 7,500 to 10,000 clones in the sample; approximately 88% occur only once, and 10% to 15% lies in the top ten. This clonotype was obtained from an adult with mismatch repair-deficient cancer. The chain couples TRBV6-6 to TRBJ1-5; D remains unclear. The material sequenced was cells cultured in vitro, taken from a patient treated with pembrolizumab. CDR3 region: CASSTPGNNQPQHF. CDR3 in DNA: TGTGCCAGCAGCACCCCGGGAAATAATCAGCCCCAGCATTTT.